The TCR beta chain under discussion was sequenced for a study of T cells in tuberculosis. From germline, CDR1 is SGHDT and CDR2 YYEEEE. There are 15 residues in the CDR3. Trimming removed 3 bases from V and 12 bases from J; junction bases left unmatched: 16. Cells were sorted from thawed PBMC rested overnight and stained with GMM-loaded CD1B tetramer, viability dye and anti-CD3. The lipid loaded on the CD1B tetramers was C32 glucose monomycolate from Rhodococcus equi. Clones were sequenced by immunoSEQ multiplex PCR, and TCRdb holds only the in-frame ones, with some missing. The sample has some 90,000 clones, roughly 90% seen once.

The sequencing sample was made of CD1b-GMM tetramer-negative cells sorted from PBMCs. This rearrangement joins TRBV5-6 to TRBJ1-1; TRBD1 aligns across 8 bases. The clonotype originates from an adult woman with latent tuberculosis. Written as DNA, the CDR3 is TGTGCCAGCAGCTACAGGACAGGGAGGGAAGCTTTCCCTTTCTTT. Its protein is CASSYRTGREAFPFF.